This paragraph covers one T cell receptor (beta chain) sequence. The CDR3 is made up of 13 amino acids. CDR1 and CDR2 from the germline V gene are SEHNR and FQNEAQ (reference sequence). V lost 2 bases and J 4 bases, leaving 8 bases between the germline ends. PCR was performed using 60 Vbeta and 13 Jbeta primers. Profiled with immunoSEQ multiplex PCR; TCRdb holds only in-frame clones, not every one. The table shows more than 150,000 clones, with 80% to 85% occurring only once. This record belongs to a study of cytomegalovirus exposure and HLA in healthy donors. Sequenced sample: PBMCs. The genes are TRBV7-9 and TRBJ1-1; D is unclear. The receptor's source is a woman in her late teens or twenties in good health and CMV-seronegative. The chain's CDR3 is CASSLMEATEAFF. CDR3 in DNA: TGTGCCAGCAGCTTAATGGAGGCCACTGAAGCTTTCTTT. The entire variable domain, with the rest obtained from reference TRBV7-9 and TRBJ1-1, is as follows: DTGVSQNPRHKITKRGQNVTFRCDPISEHNRLYWYRQTLGQGPEFLTYFQNEAQLEKSRLLSDRFSAERPKGSFSTLEIQRTEQGDSAMYLCASSLMEATEAFFGQGTRLTVV.